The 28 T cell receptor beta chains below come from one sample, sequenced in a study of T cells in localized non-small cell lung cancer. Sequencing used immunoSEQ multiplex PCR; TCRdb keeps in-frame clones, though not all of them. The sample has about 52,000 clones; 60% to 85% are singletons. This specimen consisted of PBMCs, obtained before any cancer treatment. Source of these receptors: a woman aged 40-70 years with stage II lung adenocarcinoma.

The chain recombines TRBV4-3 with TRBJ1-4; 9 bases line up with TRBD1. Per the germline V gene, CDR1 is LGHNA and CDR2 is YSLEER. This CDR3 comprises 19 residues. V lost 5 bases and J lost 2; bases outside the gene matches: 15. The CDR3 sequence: CASSARDRASLATNEKLFF. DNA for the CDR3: TGCGCCAGCAGCGCTAGGGACAGGGCTAGTCTCGCCACTAATGAAAAACTGTTTTTT.

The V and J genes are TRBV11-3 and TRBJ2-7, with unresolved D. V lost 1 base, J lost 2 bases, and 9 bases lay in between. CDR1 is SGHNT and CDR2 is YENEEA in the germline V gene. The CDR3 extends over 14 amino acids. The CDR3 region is CASSLAFGAYEQYF. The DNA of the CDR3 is TGTGCCAGCAGCTTAGCCTTCGGAGCCTACGAGCAGTACTTC.

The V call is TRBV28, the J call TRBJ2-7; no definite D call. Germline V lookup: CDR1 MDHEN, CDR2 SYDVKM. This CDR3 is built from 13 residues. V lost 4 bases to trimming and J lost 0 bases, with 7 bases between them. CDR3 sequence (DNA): TGTGCCAGCAGTTCTGGTTTCTCCTACGAGCAGTACTTC. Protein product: CASSSGFSYEQYF. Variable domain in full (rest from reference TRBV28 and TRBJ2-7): DVKVTQSSRYLVKRTGEKVFLECVQDMDHENMFWYRQDPGLGLRLIYFSYDVKMKEKGDIPEGYSVSREKKERFSLILESASTNQTSMYLCASSSGFSYEQYFGPGTRLTVT.

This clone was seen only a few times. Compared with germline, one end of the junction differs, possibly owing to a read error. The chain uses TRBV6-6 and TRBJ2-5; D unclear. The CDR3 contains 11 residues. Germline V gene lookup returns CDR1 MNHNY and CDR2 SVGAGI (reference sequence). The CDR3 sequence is CASSFTEAQYF. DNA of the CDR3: TGTGCCAGCAGTTTCACAGAGGCCCAGTACTTC.

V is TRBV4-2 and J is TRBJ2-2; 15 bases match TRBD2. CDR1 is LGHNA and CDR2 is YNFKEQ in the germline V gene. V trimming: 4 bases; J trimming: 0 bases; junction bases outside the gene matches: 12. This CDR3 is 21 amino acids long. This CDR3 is CASSRAYGLAGGPPNTGELFF. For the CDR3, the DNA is TGTGCCAGCAGCCGAGCGTATGGACTAGCGGGGGGGCCCCCGAACACCGGGGAGCTGTTTTTT.

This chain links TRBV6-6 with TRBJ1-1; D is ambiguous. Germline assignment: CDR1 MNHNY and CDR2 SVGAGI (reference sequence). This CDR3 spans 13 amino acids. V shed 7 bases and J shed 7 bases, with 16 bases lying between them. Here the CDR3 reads CASNTSPWSEAFF. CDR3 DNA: TGTGCCAGCAATACGTCCCCATGGAGTGAAGCTTTCTTT.

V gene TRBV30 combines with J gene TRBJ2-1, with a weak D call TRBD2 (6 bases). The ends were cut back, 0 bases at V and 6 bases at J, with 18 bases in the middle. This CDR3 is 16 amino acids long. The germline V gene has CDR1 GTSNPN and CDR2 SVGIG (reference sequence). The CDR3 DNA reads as TGTGCCTGGAGTGTATTGGAGGGGCCCGGATTCAATGAGCAGTTCTTC. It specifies CAWSVLEGPGFNEQFF. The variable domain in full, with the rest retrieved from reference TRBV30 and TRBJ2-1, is SQTIHQWPATLVQPVGSPLSLECTVEGTSNPNLYWYRQAAGRGLQLLFYSVGIGQISSEVPQNLSASRPQDRQFILSSKKLLLSDSGFYLCAWSVLEGPGFNEQFFGPGTRLTVL.

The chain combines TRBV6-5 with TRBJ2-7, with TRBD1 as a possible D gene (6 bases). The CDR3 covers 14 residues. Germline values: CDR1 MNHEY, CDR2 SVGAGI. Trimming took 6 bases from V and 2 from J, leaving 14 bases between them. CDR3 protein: CASRSGAGAYEQYF. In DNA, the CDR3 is TGTGCCAGCAGGTCCGGAGCAGGGGCCTACGAGCAGTACTTC.

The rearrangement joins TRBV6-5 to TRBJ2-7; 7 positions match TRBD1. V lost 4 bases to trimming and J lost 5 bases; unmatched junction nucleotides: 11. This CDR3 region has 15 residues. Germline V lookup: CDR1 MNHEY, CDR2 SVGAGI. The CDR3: CASSSPDRAVHEQYF. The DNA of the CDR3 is TGTGCCAGCAGTTCTCCTGACAGGGCGGTCCACGAGCAGTACTTC.

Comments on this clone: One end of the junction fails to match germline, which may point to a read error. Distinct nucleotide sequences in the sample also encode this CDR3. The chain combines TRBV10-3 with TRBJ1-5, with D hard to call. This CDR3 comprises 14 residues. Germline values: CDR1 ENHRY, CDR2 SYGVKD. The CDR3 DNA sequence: TGCGCCACTGGTTTACAAGGCGGCAATCAGCCCCAGCATTTT. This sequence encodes CATGLQGGNQPQHF.

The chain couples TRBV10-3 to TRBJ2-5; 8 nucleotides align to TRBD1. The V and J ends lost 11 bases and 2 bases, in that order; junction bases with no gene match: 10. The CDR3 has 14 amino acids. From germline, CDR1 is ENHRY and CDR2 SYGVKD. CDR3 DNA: TGTGCCGCCAGCACAGGGGGTCCACAAGAGACCCAGTACTTC. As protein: CAASTGGPQETQYF.

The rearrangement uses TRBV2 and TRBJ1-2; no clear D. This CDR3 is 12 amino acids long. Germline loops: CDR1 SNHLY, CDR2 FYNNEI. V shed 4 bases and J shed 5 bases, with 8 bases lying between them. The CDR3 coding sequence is TGTGCCAGCAGTGGTATGGGATATGGCTACACCTTC. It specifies CASSGMGYGYTF.

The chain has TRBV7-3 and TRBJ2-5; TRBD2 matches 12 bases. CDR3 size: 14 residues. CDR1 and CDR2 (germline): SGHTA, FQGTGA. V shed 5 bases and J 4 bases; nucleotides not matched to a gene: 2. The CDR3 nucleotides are TGTGCCAGCAGCCTGACTAGCGGGGGAGAGACCCAGTACTTC. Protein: CASSLTSGGETQYF.

CDR3 sequence reads: CASSSARHDYGYTF. CDR3 coding DNA: TGTGCCAGCAGTTCGGCCCGACATGATTATGGCTACACCTTC. V gene TRBV28 combines with J gene TRBJ1-2; no definite D call. Germline CDR1 and CDR2: MDHEN and SYDVKM. The germline V and J ends were trimmed by 4 bases and 5 bases, with 14 bases remaining between them. The CDR3 runs 14 residues.

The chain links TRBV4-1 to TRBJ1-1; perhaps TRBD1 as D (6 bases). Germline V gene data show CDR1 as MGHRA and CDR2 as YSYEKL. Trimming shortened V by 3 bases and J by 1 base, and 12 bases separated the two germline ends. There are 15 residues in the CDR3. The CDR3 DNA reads TGCGCCAGCAGCCATCTGGACAGAGCGAACACTGAAGCTTTCTTT. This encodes CASSHLDRANTEAFF.

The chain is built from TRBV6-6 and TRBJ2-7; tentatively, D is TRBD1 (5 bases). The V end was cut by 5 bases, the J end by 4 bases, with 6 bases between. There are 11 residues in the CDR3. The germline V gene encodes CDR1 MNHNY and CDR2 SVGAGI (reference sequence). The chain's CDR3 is CASSRQYEQYF. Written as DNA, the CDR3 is TGTGCCAGCAGTCGACAGTACGAGCAGTACTTC.

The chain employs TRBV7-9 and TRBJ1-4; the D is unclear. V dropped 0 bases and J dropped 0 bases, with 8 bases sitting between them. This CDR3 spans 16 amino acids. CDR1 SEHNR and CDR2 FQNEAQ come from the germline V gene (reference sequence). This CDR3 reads CASSLAVSPTNEKLFF. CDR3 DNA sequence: TGTGCCAGCAGCTTAGCCGTGAGCCCAACTAATGAAAAACTGTTTTTT. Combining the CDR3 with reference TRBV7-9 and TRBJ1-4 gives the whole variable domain DTGVSQNPRHKITKRGQNVTFRCDPISEHNRLYWYRQTLGQGPEFLTYFQNEAQLEKSRLLSDRFSAERPKGSFSTLEIQRTEQGDSAMYLCASSLAVSPTNEKLFFGSGTQLSVL.

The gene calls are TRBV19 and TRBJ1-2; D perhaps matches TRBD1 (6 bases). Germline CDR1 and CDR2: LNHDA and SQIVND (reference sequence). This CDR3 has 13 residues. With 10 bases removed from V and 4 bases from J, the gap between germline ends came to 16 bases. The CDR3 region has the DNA TGTGCCACGGTACAGGGCCCCCTCTATGGCTACACCTTC. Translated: CATVQGPLYGYTF.

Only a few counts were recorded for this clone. The CDR3 coding sequence is TGTGCCAGTAGTATGGTGGGGACAGGGAGGCAGCCCCAGCATTTT. Protein: CASSMVGTGRQPQHF. The chain combines TRBV19 with TRBJ1-5, with TRBD1 identical over 9 bases. Trimming at V came to 3 bases and at J to 7 bases, leaving 7 bases not matched to a gene. The CDR3 spans 15 residues. Per germline, CDR1 LNHDA and CDR2 SQIVND (reference sequence).

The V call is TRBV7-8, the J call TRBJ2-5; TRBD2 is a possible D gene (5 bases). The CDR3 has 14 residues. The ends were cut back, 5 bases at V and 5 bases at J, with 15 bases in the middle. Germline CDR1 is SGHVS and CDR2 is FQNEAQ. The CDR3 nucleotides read TGTGCCAGCAGCCAGAGGGTGGGCAGGGAGACCCAGTACTTC. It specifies CASSQRVGRETQYF. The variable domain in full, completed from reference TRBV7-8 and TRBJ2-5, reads GAGVSQSPRYKVAKRGQDVALRCDPISGHVSLFWYQQALGQGPEFLTYFQNEAQLDKSGLPSDRFFAERPEGSVSTLKIQRTQQEDSAVYLCASSQRVGRETQYFGPGTRLLVL.

The CDR3 DNA reads TGTGCCGGGACAGGAAACAATGAGCAGTTCTTC. It codes for CAGTGNNEQFF. The gene calls are TRBV2 and TRBJ2-1; 8 nucleotides match TRBD1. This CDR3 comprises 11 residues. J gave up 5 bases and V 11 bases, and 2 bases lay outside the gene matches. Germline V gene sequence: CDR1 SNHLY, CDR2 FYNNEI.

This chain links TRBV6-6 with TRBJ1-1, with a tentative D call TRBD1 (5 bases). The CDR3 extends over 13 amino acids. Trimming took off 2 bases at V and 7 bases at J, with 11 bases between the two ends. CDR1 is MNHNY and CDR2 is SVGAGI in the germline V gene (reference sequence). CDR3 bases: TGTGCCAGCAGTTACGAGGCCGGGGGTGAAGCTTTCTTT. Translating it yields CASSYEAGGEAFF.

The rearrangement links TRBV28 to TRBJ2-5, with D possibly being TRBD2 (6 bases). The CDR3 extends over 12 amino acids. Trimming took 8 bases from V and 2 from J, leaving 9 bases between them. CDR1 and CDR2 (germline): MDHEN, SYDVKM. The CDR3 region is CASAGWQETQYF. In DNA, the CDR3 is TGTGCCAGCGCGGGGTGGCAAGAGACCCAGTACTTC.

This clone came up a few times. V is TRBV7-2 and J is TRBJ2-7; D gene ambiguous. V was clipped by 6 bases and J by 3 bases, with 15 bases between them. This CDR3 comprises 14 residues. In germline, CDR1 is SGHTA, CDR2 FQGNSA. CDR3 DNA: TGTGCCAGCAGACCCGCAGGTTTTATCTACGAGCAGTACTTC. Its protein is CASRPAGFIYEQYF. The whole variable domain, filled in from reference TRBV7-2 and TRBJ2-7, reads GAGVSQSPSNKVTEKGKDVELRCDPISGHTALYWYRQSLGQGLEFLIYFQGNSAPDKSGLPSDRFSAERTGGSVSTLTIQRTQQEDSAVYLCASRPAGFIYEQYFGPGTRLTVT.

Here the CDR3 DNA reads TGTGCCAGCAGCTTAACTAGCGATACCACCGGGGAGCTGTTTTTT. It is translated as CASSLTSDTTGELFF. The V gene is TRBV7-2, the J gene TRBJ2-2; 7 bases agree with TRBD2. V lost 2 bases, J lost 4 bases, and 4 bases stayed unmatched. The CDR3 covers 15 residues. CDR1 is SGHTA, CDR2 FQGNSA, per germline.

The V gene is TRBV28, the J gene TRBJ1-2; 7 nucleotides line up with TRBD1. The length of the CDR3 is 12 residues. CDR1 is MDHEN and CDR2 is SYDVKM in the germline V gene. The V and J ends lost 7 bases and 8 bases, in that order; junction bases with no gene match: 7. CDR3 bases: TGTGCCAGCAAAGGGGGCTTAGAAGGCTACACCTTC. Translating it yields CASKGGLEGYTF.

CDR3 protein: CASRRLAGGLFHEQYF. The CDR3 DNA sequence: TGTGCCAGCAGGCGACTAGCGGGGGGCCTTTTCCACGAGCAGTACTTC. This sequence joins TRBV27 and TRBJ2-7; 13 bases are a match to TRBD2. The V gene's germline CDR1 is MNHEY and CDR2 SMNVEV (reference sequence). After removal of 6 bases from V and 5 bases from J, the junction contained 10 bases not matched to a gene. The length of the CDR3 is 16 residues.

The CDR3 here is CASIQGSMNTEAFF. The CDR3 nucleotides read TGTGCCAGCATACAGGGAAGCATGAACACTGAAGCTTTCTTT. This chain uses TRBV6-1 with TRBJ1-1; weak D call: TRBD1 (6 bases). The CDR3 totals 14 residues. Germline-derived CDR1 and CDR2 are MNHNS and SASEGT. V lost 7 bases to trimming and J lost 0 bases, with 12 bases between them.